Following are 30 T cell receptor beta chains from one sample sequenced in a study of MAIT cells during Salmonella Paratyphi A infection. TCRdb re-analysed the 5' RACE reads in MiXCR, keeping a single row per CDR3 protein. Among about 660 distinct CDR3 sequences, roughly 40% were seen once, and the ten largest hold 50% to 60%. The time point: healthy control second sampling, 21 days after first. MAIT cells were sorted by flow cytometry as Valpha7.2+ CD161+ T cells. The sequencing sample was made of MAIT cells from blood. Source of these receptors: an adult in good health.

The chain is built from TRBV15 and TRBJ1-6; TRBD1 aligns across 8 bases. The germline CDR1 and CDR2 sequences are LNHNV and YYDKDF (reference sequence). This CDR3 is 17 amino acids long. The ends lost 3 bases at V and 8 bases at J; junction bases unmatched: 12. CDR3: CATSSLWTGPTDSPLHF. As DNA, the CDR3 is TGTGCCACCAGCAGTTTGTGGACAGGGCCAACCGATTCACCCCTCCACTTT.

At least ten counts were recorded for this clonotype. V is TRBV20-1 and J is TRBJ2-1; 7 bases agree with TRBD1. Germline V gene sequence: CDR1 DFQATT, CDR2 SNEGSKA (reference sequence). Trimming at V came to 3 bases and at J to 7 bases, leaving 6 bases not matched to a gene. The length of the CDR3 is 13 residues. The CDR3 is CSASGTDINEQFF. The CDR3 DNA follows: TGCAGTGCTAGCGGGACAGATATTAATGAGCAGTTCTTC.

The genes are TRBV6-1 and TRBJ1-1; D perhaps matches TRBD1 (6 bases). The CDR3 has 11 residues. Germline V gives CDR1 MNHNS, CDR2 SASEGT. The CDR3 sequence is CARAGDTEAFF. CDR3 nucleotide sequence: TGTGCTAGAGCAGGGGACACTGAAGCTTTCTTT.

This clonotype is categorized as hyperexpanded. Here the CDR3 DNA reads TGCAGTGCTAGGCGGCAGGACTACGAGCAGTACTTC. This encodes CSARRQDYEQYF. J is TRBJ2-7 and V is TRBV20-1; the D is unclear. Trimming removed 3 bases from V and 3 bases from J, with 9 bases in between. The CDR3 consists of 12 residues. In germline, CDR1 is DFQATT, CDR2 SNEGSKA (reference sequence).

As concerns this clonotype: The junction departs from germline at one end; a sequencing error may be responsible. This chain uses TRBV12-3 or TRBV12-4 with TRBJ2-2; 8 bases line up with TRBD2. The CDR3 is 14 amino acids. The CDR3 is CASSPPRESGERGF. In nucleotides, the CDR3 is TGTGCCAGCAGCCCACCCCGGGAGAGCGGGGAGCGGGGGTTT.

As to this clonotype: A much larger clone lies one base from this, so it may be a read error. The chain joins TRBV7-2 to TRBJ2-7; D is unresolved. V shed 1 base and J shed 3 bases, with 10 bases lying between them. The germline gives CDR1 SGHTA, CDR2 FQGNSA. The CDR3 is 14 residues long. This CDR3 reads CASSLEARNYEQYF. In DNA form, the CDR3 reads TGTGCCAGCAGCTTAGAGGCAAGGAACTACGAGCAGTACTTC.

CDR3 nucleotide sequence: TGTGCCAGCTTCATGGCTAGCGGGGGGGCCGAGGAGACCCAGTACTTC. Translation: CASFMASGGAEETQYF. The J gene is TRBJ2-5, the V gene TRBV2; 12 bases agree with TRBD2. The CDR3 has 16 residues. Trimming cost V 8 bases and J 5 bases; bases outside gene matches: 12. Germline V CDR1 and CDR2: SNHLY, FYNNEI. Looking up the rest from reference TRBV2 and TRBJ2-5 gives the full variable domain: EPEVTQTPSHQVTQMGQEVILRCVPISNHLYFYWYRQILGQKVEFLVSFYNNEISEKSEIFDDQFSVERPDGSNFTLKIRSTKLEDSAMYFCASFMASGGAEETQYFGPGTRLLVL.

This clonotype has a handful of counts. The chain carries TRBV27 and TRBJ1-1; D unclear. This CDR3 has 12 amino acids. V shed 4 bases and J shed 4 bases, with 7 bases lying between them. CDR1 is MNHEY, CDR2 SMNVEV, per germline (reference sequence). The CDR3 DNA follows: TGTGCCAGCAGTTCATTGGGCACTGAAGCTTTCTTT. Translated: CASSSLGTEAFF.

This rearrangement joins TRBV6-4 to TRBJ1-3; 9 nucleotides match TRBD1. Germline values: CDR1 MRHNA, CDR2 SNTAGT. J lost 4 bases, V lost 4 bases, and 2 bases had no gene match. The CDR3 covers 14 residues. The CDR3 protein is CASSAGTGGNTIYF. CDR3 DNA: TGTGCCAGCAGTGCCGGGACAGGGGGAAACACCATATATTTT.

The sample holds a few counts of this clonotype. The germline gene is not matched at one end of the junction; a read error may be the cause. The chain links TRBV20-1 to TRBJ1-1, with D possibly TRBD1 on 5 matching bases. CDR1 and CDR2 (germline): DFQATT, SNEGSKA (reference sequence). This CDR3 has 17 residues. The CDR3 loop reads CSAREREEGDKGKEEGF. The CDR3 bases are TGCAGTGCTAGAGAAAGAGAGGAGGGAGACAAGGGGAAGGAAGAGGGCTTT.

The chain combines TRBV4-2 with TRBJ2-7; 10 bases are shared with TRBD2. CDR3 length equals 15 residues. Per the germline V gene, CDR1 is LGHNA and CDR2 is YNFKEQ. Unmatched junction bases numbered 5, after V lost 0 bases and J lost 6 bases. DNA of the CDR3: TGTGCCAGCAGCCAAGATCCTGCTAGCGGGAGCGAGCAGTACTTC. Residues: CASSQDPASGSEQYF.

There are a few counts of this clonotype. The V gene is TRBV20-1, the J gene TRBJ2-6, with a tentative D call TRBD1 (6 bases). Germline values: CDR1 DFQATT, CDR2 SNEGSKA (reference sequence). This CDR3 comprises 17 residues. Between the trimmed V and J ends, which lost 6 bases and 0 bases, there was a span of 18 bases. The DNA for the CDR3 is TGCAGTGCCAGCAGTTCCGGGACACTCTCTGGGGCCAACGTCCTGACTTTC. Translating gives CSASSSGTLSGANVLTF.

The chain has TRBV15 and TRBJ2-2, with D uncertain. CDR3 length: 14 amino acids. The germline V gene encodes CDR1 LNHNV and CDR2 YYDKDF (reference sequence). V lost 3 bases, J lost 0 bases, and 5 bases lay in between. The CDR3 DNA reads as TGTGCCACCAGCAGTGACACGAACACCGGGGAGCTGTTTTTT. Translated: CATSSDTNTGELFF.

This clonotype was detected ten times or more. DNA of the CDR3: TGCAGTGCTGAAGGGGCGGGGGGGCAAGAGACCCAGTACTTC. Translated: CSAEGAGGQETQYF. V gene TRBV20-1 combines with J gene TRBJ2-5; 9 bases map to TRBD2. The CDR3 is 14 amino acids. J was trimmed by 2 bases and V by 5 bases; bases with no gene match: 6. CDR1 and CDR2 from the germline V gene are DFQATT and SNEGSKA (reference sequence).

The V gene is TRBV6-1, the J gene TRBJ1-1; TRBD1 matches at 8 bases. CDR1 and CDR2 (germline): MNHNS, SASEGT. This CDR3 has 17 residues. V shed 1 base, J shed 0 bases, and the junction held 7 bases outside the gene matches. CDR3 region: CASSEEETGVMNTEAFF. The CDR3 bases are TGTGCCAGCAGTGAAGAAGAGACAGGGGTTATGAACACTGAAGCTTTCTTT.

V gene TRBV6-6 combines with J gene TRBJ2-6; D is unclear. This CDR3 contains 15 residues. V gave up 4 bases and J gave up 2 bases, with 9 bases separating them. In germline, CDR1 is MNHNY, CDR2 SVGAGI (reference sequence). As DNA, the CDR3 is TGTGCCAGCAGTTCGGTGGGAACTGGGGCCAACGTCCTGACTTTC. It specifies CASSSVGTGANVLTF.

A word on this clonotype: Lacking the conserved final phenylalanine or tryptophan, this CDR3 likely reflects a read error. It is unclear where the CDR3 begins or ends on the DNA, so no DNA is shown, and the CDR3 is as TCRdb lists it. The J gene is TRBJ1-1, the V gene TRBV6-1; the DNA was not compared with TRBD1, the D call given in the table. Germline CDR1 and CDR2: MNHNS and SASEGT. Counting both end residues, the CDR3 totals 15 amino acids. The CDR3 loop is CASSEEETGATEAFG.

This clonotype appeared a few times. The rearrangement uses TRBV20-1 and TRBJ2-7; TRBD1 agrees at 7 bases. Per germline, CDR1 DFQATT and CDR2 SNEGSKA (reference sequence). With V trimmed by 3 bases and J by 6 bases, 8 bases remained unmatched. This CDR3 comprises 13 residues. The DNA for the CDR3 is TGCAGTGCTAGGGGGGCGACAGGGCGCGAGCAGTACTTC. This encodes CSARGATGREQYF.

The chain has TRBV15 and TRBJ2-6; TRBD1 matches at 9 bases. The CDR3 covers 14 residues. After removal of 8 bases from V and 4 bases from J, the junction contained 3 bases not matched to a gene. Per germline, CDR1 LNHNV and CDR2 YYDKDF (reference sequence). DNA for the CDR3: TGTGCCACCGGACAGGGGACAGGGGCCAACGTCCTGACTTTC. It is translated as CATGQGTGANVLTF.

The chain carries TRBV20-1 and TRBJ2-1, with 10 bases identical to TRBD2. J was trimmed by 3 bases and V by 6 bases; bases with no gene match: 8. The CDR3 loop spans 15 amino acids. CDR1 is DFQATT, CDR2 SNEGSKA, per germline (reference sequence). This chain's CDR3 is CSAAPGTSDYNEQFF. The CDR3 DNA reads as TGCAGTGCGGCCCCCGGGACTAGCGACTACAATGAGCAGTTCTTC.

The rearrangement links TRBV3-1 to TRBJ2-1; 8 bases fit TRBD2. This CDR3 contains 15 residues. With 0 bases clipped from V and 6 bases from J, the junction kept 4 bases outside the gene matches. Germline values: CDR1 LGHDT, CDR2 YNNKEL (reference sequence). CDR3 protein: CASSQDQREINEQFF. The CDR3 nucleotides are TGTGCCAGCAGCCAAGACCAGCGGGAGATCAATGAGCAGTTCTTC.

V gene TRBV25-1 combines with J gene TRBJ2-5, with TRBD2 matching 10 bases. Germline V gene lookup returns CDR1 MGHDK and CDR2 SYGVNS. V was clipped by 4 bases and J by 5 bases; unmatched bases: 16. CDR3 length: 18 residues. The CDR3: CASSARDLSGGAEETQYF. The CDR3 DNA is TGTGCCAGCAGTGCTAGAGATCTCAGCGGGGGGGCCGAGGAGACCCAGTACTTC. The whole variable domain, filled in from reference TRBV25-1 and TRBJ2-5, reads EADIYQTPRYLVIGTGKKITLECSQTMGHDKMYWYQQDPGMELHLIHYSYGVNSTEKGDLSSESTVSRIRTEHFPLTLESARPSHTSQYLCASSARDLSGGAEETQYFGPGTRLLVL.

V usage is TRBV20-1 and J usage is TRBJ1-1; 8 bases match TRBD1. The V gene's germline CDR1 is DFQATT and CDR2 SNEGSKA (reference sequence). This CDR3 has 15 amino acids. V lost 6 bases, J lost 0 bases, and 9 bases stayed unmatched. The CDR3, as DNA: TGCAGTGCCAGCGCGACAGGGGTTATGAACACTGAAGCTTTCTTT. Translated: CSASATGVMNTEAFF.

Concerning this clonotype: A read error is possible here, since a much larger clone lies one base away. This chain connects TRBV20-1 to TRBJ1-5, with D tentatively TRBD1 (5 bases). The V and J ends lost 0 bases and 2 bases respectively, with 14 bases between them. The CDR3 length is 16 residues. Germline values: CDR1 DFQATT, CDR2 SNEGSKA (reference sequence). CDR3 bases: TGCAGTGCTAGAGAAACATGGGGCAGAGGCAATCAGCCCCAGCATTTT. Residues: CSARETWGRGNQPQHF.

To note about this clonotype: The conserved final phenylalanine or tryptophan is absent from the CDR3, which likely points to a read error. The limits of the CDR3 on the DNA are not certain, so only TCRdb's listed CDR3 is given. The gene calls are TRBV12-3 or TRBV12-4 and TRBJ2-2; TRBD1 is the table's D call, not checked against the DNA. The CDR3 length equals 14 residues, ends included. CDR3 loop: CASRKKRERGERGG.

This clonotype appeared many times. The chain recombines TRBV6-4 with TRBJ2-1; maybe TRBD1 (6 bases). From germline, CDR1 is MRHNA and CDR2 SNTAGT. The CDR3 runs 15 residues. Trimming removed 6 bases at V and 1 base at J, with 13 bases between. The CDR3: CASSPGAGSYNEQFF. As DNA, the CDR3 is TGTGCCAGCAGCCCAGGGGCTGGATCCTACAATGAGCAGTTCTTC.

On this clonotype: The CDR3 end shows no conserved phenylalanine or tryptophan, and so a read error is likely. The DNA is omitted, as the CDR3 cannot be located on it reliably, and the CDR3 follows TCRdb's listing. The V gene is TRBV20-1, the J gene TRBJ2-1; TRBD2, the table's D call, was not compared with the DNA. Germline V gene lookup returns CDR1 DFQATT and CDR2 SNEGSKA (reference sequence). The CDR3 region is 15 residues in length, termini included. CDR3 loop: CSANLGAGDWNEKVG.

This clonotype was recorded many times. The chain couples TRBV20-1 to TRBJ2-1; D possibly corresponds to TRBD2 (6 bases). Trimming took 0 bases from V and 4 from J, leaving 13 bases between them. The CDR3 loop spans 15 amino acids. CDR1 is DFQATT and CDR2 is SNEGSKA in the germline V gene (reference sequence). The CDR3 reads CSARDSGLGYNEQFF. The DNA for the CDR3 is TGCAGTGCTAGAGATAGCGGACTGGGATACAATGAGCAGTTCTTC.

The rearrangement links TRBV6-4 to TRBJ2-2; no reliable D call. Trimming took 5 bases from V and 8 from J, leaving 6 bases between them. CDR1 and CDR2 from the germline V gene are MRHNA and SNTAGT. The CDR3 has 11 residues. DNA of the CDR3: TGTGCCAGCAGTACGACAGGGGAGCTGTTTTTT. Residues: CASSTTGELFF.

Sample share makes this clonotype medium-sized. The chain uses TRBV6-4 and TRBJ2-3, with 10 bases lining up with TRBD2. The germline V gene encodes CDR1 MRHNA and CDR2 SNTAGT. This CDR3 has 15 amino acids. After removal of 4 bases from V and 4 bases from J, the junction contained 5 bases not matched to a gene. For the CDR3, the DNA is TGTGCCAGCAGTGCCAGCGGGGGGGCCCCAGATACGCAGTATTTT. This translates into CASSASGGAPDTQYF.